What follows are 26 T cell receptor beta chains derived from one specimen sequenced in a study of blood T cell repertoires in COVID-19. Profiled with immunoSEQ multiplex PCR; TCRdb holds only in-frame clones, not every one. The data show a few hundred thousand clones, approximately 86% seen once. The specimen was peripheral blood. Receptors originate from a woman aged 65 to 85 with active or convalescent COVID-19.

CDR3 sequence (DNA): TGTGCCAGTAGTACCCTCGGACAGGCCGCCTACGAGCAGTACTTC. It translates to CASSTLGQAAYEQYF. J is TRBJ2-7 and V is TRBV19, with 7 bases lining up with TRBD1. V dropped 4 bases and J dropped 2; count of bases not matched to a gene: 8. CDR3 length: 15 residues. CDR1 is LNHDA and CDR2 is SQIVND in the germline V gene (reference sequence). Based on the CDR3 plus reference TRBV19 and TRBJ2-7, the full variable domain is DGGITQSPKYLFRKEGQNVTLSCEQNLNHDAMYWYRQDPGQGLRLIYYSQIVNDFQKGDIAEGYSVSREKKESFPLTVTSAQKNPTAFYLCASSTLGQAAYEQYFGPGTRLTVT.

The chain joins TRBV24-1 to TRBJ1-2; D not resolved. In germline, CDR1 is KGHDR, CDR2 SFDVKD. The CDR3 extends over 12 amino acids. The germline V and J ends were trimmed by 9 bases and 8 bases, with 15 bases remaining between them. CDR3 nucleotide sequence: TGTGCCACCCGGCCCCAGGTTGGAGGCTACACCTTC. This sequence encodes CATRPQVGGYTF.

The J gene is TRBJ2-7, the V gene TRBV24-1; D may be TRBD1 (6 bases). Germline V gives CDR1 KGHDR, CDR2 SFDVKD. The CDR3 runs 15 residues. V was clipped by 9 bases and J by 4 bases, with 21 bases between them. The CDR3 region is CATSVGGPPKYEQYF. CDR3 coding DNA: TGTGCCACCTCCGTAGGGGGTCCACCCAAGTACGAGCAGTACTTC.

The V gene is TRBV7-9, the J gene TRBJ1-4; D ambiguous. The CDR3 is 13 residues long. CDR1 SEHNR and CDR2 FQNEAQ come from the germline V gene (reference sequence). V was clipped by 4 bases and J by 8 bases, with 11 bases between them. CDR3 protein: CASSSKGREKLFF. CDR3 nucleotides: TGTGCCAGCAGCTCAAAAGGGAGGGAAAAACTGTTTTTT.

This clone was observed a handful of times. The chain combines TRBV7-2 with TRBJ1-5; D is possibly TRBD1 (5 bases). CDR3 length equals 13 residues. Germline CDR1 reads SGHTA; CDR2 reads FQGNSA. Deletions cut 5 bases from V and 6 bases from J, with 11 bases between. This CDR3 is CASSNGGSQPQHF. Written as DNA, the CDR3 is TGTGCCAGCAGCAACGGGGGGAGTCAGCCCCAGCATTTT.

The J gene is TRBJ2-5, the V gene TRBV5-1, with 8 nucleotides matching TRBD1. Germline assignment: CDR1 SGHRS and CDR2 YFSETQ. The CDR3 contains 14 residues. The V gene end was trimmed by 0 bases and the J gene end by 6 bases; junction bases not matched to a gene: 4. The CDR3 coding sequence is TGCGCCAGCAGCTTGGAGCAGGGGGCGAAGACCCAGTACTTC. It codes for CASSLEQGAKTQYF.

The chain is built from TRBV9 and TRBJ2-1; possibly TRBD2 for D (6 bases). Germline V gene lookup returns CDR1 SGDLS and CDR2 YYNGEE. The V end lost 4 bases, the J end lost 2 bases, and 10 bases lay between the germline ends. There are 14 residues in the CDR3. The CDR3 nucleotides read TGTGCCAGCAGCATTAGCGGAACCTACAATGAGCAGTTCTTC. Protein: CASSISGTYNEQFF. Drawing the rest from reference TRBV9 and TRBJ2-1, the complete variable domain is DSGVTQTPKHLITATGQRVTLRCSPRSGDLSVYWYQQSLDQGLQFLIQYYNGEERAKGNILERFSAQQFPDLHSELNLSSLELGDSALYFCASSISGTYNEQFFGPGTRLTVL.

The chain combines TRBV6-2 or TRBV6-3 with TRBJ2-3; 10 nucleotides line up with TRBD1. CDR1 and CDR2 (germline): MNHEY, SVGEGT. With 2 bases clipped from V and 2 bases from J, the junction kept 10 bases outside the gene matches. The CDR3 consists of 18 residues. The CDR3, as DNA: TGTGCCAGCAGTTACGGGCCACCGGGACAGGGGAACACAGATACGCAGTATTTT. This gives the protein CASSYGPPGQGNTDTQYF.

The chain has TRBV5-6 and TRBJ2-2; D ambiguous. Looked up from germline, CDR1 is SGHDT and CDR2 is YYEEEE. This CDR3 is 13 amino acids long. The V gene lost 4 bases and the J gene lost 6 bases, with 10 bases spanning the gap. The CDR3 DNA follows: TGTGCCAGCAGCCGGGTAGTTCCCGGGGAGCTGTTTTTT. This translates into CASSRVVPGELFF.

The chain has TRBV6-5 and TRBJ2-5, with 9 bases lining up with TRBD1. CDR1 and CDR2 from the germline V gene are MNHEY and SVGAGI. With V trimmed by 8 bases and J by 3 bases, 10 bases remained unmatched. The CDR3 has 15 amino acids. In DNA form, the CDR3 reads TGTGCCAGCGGAACAGGGGGCGCGGGTAAAGAGACCCAGTACTTC. Translated: CASGTGGAGKETQYF.

There are a few counts of this clone. The gene calls are TRBV11-2 and TRBJ2-5; 10 positions match TRBD2. The CDR3 contains 16 residues. Trimming took 4 bases from V and 0 from J; bases not matched to a gene: 5. Germline CDR1 SGHAT, CDR2 FQNNGV. In nucleotides, the CDR3 is TGTGCCAGCAGCTCTGGGACTAGCGCGTACCAAGAGACCCAGTACTTC. Amino acids: CASSSGTSAYQETQYF.

J is TRBJ1-4 and V is TRBV5-5; no definite D call. V lost 4 bases and J lost 1, with 11 bases in between. CDR3 length: 15 residues. From germline, CDR1 is SGHKS and CDR2 YYEKEE (reference sequence). The CDR3 nucleotides read TGTGCCAGCAGCGCCTCGGTTGTAACTAATGAAAAACTGTTTTTT. Protein sequence: CASSASVVTNEKLFF.

The chain employs TRBV6-1 and TRBJ1-2; 7 bases align to TRBD1. The CDR3 runs to 13 residues. J was trimmed by 6 bases and V by 1 base; bases with no gene match: 2. The V gene's germline CDR1 is MNHNS and CDR2 SASEGT. The chain's CDR3 is CASSEGGGHGYTF. The CDR3 DNA sequence: TGTGCCAGCAGTGAAGGAGGGGGCCATGGCTACACCTTC.

This chain uses TRBV6-9 with TRBJ2-7; 10 bases are a match to TRBD1. Germline V gene lookup returns CDR1 MNHGY and CDR2 SVAAGI. The CDR3 spans 23 residues. The V and J ends lost 1 base and 2 bases, in that order; junction bases with no gene match: 26. The CDR3 bases are TGTGCCAGCAGTTATTTAGCTCTACGGGAAATGGGACAGGGGACTCCGGTCCCCTACGAGCAGTACTTC. Its translation: CASSYLALREMGQGTPVPYEQYF.

The chain joins TRBV14 to TRBJ2-7; 8 bases agree with TRBD1. This CDR3 has 14 residues. Trimming at V came to 5 bases and at J to 0 bases, leaving 3 bases not matched to a gene. Germline V gene data show CDR1 as SGHDN and CDR2 as FVKESK. The CDR3 region is CASSATGGSYEQYF. The CDR3 DNA sequence: TGTGCCAGCAGCGCCACAGGGGGCTCCTACGAGCAGTACTTC.

The V call is TRBV5-1, the J call TRBJ2-5; TRBD1 is a possible D gene (5 bases). The CDR3 is 14 residues long. V lost 5 bases to trimming and J lost 5 bases, with 16 bases between them. Looked up from germline, CDR1 is SGHRS and CDR2 is YFSETQ. CDR3 nucleotides: TGCGCCAGCAGGGCTACAGGTTCCGGGGAGACCCAGTACTTC. Protein product: CASRATGSGETQYF.

The rearrangement uses TRBV4-3 and TRBJ1-6, with D possibly being TRBD1 (5 bases). Trimming stripped 4 bases from V and 8 bases from J, with 12 bases between. The CDR3 is made up of 14 amino acids. CDR1 LGHNA and CDR2 YSLEER come from the germline V gene. DNA of the CDR3: TGCGCCAGCAGCCGCAGACAGACCGATTCACCCCTCCACTTT. Residues: CASSRRQTDSPLHF.

CDR3 bases: TGTGCCACCAGCAGTGAATCCGGACTTCTCGGGCTTGAGCAGTACTTC. Encoded protein: CATSSESGLLGLEQYF. The chain has TRBV15 and TRBJ2-7; D is possibly TRBD2 (5 bases). Trimming pared 3 bases from V and 7 bases from J, leaving 22 bases between. CDR1 and CDR2 from the germline V gene are LNHNV and YYDKDF (reference sequence). The CDR3 sequence is 16 residues long.

This clone was counted a single time. The V call is TRBV7-2, the J call TRBJ1-2, with unresolved D. Trimming cost V 5 bases and J 5 bases, with 18 bases left between them. CDR3 length: 15 amino acids. Germline V gene lookup returns CDR1 SGHTA and CDR2 FQGNSA. As DNA, the CDR3 is TGTGCCAGCAGCCCACTTCTAGCGGGTCGATATGGCTACACCTTC. This encodes CASSPLLAGRYGYTF.

This clone was observed at least ten times. The V and J genes are TRBV2 and TRBJ1-5; the match to TRBD1 covers 7 bases. Germline V gene sequence: CDR1 SNHLY, CDR2 FYNNEI. This CDR3 spans 13 amino acids. V was clipped by 7 bases and J by 4 bases; unmatched bases: 4. CDR3 nucleotide sequence: TGTGCCAGCAAGGGACAGACTAATCAGCCCCAGCATTTT. This translates into CASKGQTNQPQHF.

The V and J genes are TRBV19 and TRBJ1-1, with D possibly matching TRBD1 (5 bases). The CDR3 contains 13 residues. V lost 6 bases to trimming and J lost 2 bases, with 10 bases between them. Per the germline V gene, CDR1 is LNHDA and CDR2 is SQIVND (reference sequence). The CDR3 is CASSVTANTEAFF. Here the CDR3 DNA reads TGTGCCAGTAGCGTGACAGCAAACACTGAAGCTTTCTTT.

In its sample, this clone was seen once. V gene TRBV5-1 combines with J gene TRBJ1-1, with a tentative D call TRBD1 (5 bases). V lost 6 bases and J lost 6, with 21 bases in between. The CDR3 sequence is 15 residues long. Germline-derived CDR1 and CDR2 are SGHRS and YFSETQ. This chain's CDR3 is CASTPAGQGGSEAFF. DNA of the CDR3: TGCGCCAGCACCCCCGCCGGGCAGGGCGGATCTGAAGCTTTCTTT.

For this clone: Other nucleotide sequences from this sample produce the same CDR3. This chain uses TRBV11-2 with TRBJ2-1; the D gene is possibly TRBD2 (5 bases). With 0 bases removed from V and 7 bases from J, the gap between germline ends came to 7 bases. The CDR3 is 13 amino acids. Germline V gene lookup returns CDR1 SGHAT and CDR2 FQNNGV. Here the CDR3 reads CASSLDRGNEQFF. The CDR3, as DNA: TGTGCCAGCAGCTTAGATCGGGGAAATGAGCAGTTCTTC.

This rearrangement joins TRBV6-5 to TRBJ2-7; TRBD2 agrees at 8 bases. Germline loops: CDR1 MNHEY, CDR2 SVGAGI. J lost 2 bases, V lost 5 bases, and 5 bases had no gene match. This CDR3 is built from 14 residues. This CDR3 is CASSRTSLAYEQYF. The CDR3 coding sequence is TGTGCCAGCAGTCGGACTAGCCTCGCCTACGAGCAGTACTTC.

The chain employs TRBV6-5 and TRBJ1-4; a weak D match, TRBD1 (6 bases). The V gene's germline CDR1 is MNHEY and CDR2 SVGAGI. The length of the CDR3 is 13 residues. The ends were cut back, 5 bases at V and 5 bases at J, with 9 bases in the middle. This CDR3 is CASSNDRNEKLFF. The CDR3 DNA is TGTGCCAGCAGTAACGACAGGAATGAAAAACTGTTTTTT.

This chain uses TRBV9 with TRBJ2-5; 8 nucleotides agree with TRBD1. This CDR3 contains 15 residues. V lost 4 bases, J lost 3 bases, and 8 bases stayed unmatched. Germline V CDR1 and CDR2: SGDLS, YYNGEE. CDR3 protein: CASSPRTGREETQYF. The CDR3 DNA reads TGTGCCAGCAGCCCGCGGACAGGGCGGGAAGAGACCCAGTACTTC.